The 2 T cell receptor beta chains in this list originate from one sample, sequenced in a study of blood T cell repertoires in COVID-19. The method was immunoSEQ multiplex PCR; TCRdb's version includes in-frame clones alone and lacks a portion of them. The sample holds 130,000 or so clones, roughly 80% seen once. Sequences were obtained from peripheral blood. These receptors came from a human donor in a cohort sampled during active COVID-19.

V and J are TRBV28 and TRBJ1-2; TRBD1 agrees at 7 bases. The V segment lost 3 bases and the J segment 6 bases; nucleotides outside the gene matches: 7. The CDR3 covers 14 residues. Germline CDR1 and CDR2: MDHEN and SYDVKM. Written as DNA, the CDR3 is TGTGCCAGCAGTTTGCGCAGGGGGGTCGATGGCTACACCTTC. Amino acids: CASSLRRGVDGYTF.

The chain combines TRBV7-8 with TRBJ1-5; D is uncertain. Trimming stripped 3 bases from V and 5 bases from J, with 17 bases between. The germline CDR1 and CDR2 sequences are SGHVS and FQNEAQ. This CDR3 contains 16 residues. The CDR3 region is CASSFSDTGLDQPQHF. In DNA form, the CDR3 reads TGTGCCAGCAGCTTTAGCGACACTGGCCTAGATCAGCCCCAGCATTTT.